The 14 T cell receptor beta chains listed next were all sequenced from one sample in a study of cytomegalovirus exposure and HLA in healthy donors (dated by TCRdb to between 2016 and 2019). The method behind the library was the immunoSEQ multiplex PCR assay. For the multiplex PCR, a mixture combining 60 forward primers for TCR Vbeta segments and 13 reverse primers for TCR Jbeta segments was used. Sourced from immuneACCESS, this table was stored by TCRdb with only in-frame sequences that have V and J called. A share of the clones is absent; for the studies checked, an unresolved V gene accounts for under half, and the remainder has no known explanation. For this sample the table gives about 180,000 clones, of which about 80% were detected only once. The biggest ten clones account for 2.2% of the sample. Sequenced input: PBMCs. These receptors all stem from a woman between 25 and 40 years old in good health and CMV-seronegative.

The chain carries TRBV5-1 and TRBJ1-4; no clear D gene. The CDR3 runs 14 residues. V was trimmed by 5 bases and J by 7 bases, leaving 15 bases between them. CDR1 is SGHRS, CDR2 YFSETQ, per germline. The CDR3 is CASSIRNSGEKLFF. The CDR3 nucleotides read TGCGCCAGCAGTATCAGGAATAGTGGTGAAAAACTGTTTTTT.

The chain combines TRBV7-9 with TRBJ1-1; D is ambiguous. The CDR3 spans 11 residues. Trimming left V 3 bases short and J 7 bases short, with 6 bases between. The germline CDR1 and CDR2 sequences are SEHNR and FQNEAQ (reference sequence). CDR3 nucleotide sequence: TGTGCCAGCAGCTTCCCCGGTGAAGCTTTCTTT. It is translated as CASSFPGEAFF.

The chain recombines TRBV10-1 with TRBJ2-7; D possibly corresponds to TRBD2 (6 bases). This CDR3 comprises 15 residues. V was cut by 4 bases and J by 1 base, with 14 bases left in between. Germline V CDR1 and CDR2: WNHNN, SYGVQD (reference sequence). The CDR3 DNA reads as TGCGCCAGCAGTGTTGGAGGGTCGGAGTCCTACGAGCAGTACTTC. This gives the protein CASSVGGSESYEQYF.

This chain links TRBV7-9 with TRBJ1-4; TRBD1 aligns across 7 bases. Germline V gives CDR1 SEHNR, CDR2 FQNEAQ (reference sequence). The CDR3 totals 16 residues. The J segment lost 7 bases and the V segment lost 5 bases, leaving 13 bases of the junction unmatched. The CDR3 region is CASSLQGGIDGEKLFF. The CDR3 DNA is TGTGCCAGCAGCCTGCAGGGGGGTATTGATGGTGAAAAACTGTTTTTT.

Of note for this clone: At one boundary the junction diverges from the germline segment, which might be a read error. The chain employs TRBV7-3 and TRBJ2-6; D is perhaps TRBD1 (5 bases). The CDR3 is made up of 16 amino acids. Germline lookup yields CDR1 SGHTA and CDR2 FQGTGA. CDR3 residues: CASSGQVSSGANGLTF. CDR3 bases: TGTGCCAGCAGCGGCCAAGTCAGCTCTGGGGCCAACGGCCTGACTTTC.

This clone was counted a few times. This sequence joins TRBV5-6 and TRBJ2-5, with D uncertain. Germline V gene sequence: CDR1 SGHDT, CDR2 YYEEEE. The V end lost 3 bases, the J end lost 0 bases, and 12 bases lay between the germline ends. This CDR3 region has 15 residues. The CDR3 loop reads CASSWRGVYQETQYF. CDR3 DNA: TGTGCCAGCAGCTGGCGCGGAGTGTACCAAGAGACCCAGTACTTC.

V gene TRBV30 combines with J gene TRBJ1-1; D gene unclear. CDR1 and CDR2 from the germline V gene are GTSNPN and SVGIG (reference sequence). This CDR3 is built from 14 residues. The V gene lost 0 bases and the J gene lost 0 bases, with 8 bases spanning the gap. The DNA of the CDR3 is TGTGCCTGGAGTGTATACAGATTGAACACTGAAGCTTTCTTT. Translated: CAWSVYRLNTEAFF.

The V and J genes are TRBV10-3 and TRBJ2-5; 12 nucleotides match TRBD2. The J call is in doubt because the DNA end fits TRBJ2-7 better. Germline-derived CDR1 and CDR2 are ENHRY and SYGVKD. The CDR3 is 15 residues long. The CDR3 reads CAISSLAGGSYEQYF. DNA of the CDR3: TGTGCCATCAGTTCACTAGCGGGAGGCAGCTACGAGCAGTACTTC.

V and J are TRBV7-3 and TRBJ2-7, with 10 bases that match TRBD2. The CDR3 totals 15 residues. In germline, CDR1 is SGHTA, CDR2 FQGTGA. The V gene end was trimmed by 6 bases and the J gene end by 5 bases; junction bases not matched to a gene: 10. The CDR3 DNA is TGTGCCAGCAGTTACCTCCTAGCGGGAGTCCACGAGCAGTACTTC. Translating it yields CASSYLLAGVHEQYF.

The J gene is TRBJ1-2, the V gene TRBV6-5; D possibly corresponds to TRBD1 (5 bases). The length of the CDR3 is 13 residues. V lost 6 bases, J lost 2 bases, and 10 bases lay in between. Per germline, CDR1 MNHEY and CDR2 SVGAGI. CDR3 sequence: CASSRAGNYGYTF. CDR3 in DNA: TGTGCCAGCAGCCGGGCAGGGAACTATGGCTACACCTTC.

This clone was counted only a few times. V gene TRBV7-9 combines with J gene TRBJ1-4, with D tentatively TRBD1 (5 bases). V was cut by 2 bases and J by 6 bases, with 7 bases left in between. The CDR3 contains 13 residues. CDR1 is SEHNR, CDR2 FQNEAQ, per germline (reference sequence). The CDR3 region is CASSLRGDEKLFF. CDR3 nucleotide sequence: TGTGCCAGCAGCTTACGGGGGGATGAAAAACTGTTTTTT. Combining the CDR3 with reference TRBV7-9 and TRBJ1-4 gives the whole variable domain DTGVSQNPRHKITKRGQNVTFRCDPISEHNRLYWYRQTLGQGPEFLTYFQNEAQLEKSRLLSDRFSAERPKGSFSTLEIQRTEQGDSAMYLCASSLRGDEKLFFGSGTQLSVL.

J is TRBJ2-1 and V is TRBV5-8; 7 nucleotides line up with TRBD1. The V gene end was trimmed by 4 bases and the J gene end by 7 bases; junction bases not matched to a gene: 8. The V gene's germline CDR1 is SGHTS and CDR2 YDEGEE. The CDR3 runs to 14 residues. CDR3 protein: CASSPGQTLNEQFF. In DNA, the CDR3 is TGTGCCAGCAGCCCGGGACAGACCTTGAATGAGCAGTTCTTC.

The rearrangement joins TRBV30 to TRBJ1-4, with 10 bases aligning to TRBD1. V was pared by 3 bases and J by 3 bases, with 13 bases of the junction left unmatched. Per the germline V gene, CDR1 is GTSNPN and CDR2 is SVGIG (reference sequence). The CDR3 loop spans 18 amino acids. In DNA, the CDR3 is TGTGCCTGGAGCACGGGACAGGGGCGCGTAGGTGCTAATGAAAAACTGTTTTTT. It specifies CAWSTGQGRVGANEKLFF.

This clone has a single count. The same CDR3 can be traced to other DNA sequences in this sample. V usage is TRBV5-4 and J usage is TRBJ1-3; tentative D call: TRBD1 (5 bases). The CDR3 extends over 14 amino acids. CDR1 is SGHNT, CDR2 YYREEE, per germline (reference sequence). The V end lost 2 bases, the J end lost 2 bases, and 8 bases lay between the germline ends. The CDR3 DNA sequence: TGTGCCAGCAGCTTAACGACAGCTGGAAACACCATATATTTT. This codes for CASSLTTAGNTIYF. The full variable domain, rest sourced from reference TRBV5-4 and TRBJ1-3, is ETGVTQSPTHLIKTRGQQVTLRCSSQSGHNTVSWYQQALGQGPQFIFQYYREEENGRGNFPPRFSGLQFPNYSSELNVNALELDDSALYLCASSLTTAGNTIYFGEGSWLTVV.